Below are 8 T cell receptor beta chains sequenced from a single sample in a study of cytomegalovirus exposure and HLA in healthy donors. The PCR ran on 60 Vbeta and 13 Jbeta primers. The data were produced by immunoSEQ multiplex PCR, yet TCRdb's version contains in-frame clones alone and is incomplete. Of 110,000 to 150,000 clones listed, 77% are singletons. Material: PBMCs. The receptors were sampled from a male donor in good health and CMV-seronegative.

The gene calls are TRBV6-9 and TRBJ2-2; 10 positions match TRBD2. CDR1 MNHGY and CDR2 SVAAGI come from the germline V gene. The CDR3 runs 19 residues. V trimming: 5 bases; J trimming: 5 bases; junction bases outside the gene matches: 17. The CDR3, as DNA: TGTGCCAGCAGTGATTGGTTAAACAGTAGCGGGAGGAGGACCGGGGAGCTGTTTTTT. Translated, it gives CASSDWLNSSGRRTGELFF.

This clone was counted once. The CDR3 DNA reads as TGCGCCAGCAGTGAGTGGACAGGGATAGCCCAGCCCCAGCATTTT. This codes for CASSEWTGIAQPQHF. The chain couples TRBV10-2 to TRBJ1-5; 8 bases map to TRBD1. The CDR3 is 15 residues long. With 1 base clipped from V and 7 bases from J, the junction kept 6 bases outside the gene matches. CDR1 and CDR2 from the germline V gene are WSHSY and SAAADI.

The CDR3 DNA follows: TGTGCCAGCAGCAAAAGGGTCCCGGGACAGGGTCCGGATGAAAAACTGTTTTTT. Amino acid sequence: CASSKRVPGQGPDEKLFF. The chain combines TRBV21-1 with TRBJ1-4; the table's TRBD1 call for D was not verified on the DNA. TRBV21-1 is deemed a pseudogene. The CDR3 has 18 amino acids.

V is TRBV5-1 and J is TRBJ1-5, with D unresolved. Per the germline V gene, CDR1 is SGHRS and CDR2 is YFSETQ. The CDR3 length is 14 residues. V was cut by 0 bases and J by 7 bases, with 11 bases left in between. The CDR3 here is CASSLGTEQQPQHF. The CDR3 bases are TGCGCCAGCAGCTTGGGTACAGAGCAGCAGCCCCAGCATTTT.

CDR3 protein: CASRRRNNEQFF. CDR3 in DNA: TGTGCCAGCAGGCGGCGGAACAATGAGCAGTTCTTC. The chain recombines TRBV25-1 with TRBJ2-1; unclear D gene. Trimming left V 6 bases short and J 5 bases short, with 8 bases between. Germline V gives CDR1 MGHDK, CDR2 SYGVNS. This CDR3 is built from 12 residues.

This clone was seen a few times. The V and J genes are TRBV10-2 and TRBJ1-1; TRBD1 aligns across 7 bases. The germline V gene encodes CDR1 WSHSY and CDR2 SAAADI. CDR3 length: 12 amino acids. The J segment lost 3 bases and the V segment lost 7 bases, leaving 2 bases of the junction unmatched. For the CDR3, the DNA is TGCGCCAGCAACCAGGGGGACACTGAAGCTTTCTTT. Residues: CASNQGDTEAFF.

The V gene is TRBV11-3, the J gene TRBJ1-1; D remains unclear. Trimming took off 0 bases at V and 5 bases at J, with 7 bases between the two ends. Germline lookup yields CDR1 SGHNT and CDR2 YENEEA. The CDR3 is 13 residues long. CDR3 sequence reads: CASSLDQETEAFF. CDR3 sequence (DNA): TGTGCCAGCAGCTTAGATCAGGAAACTGAAGCTTTCTTT.

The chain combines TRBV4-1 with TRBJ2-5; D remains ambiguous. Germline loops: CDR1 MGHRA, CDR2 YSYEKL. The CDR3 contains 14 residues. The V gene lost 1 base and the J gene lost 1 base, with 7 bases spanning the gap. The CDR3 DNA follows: TGCGCCAGCAGCCAAGTGCAGATCCAAGAGACCCAGTACTTC. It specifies CASSQVQIQETQYF.